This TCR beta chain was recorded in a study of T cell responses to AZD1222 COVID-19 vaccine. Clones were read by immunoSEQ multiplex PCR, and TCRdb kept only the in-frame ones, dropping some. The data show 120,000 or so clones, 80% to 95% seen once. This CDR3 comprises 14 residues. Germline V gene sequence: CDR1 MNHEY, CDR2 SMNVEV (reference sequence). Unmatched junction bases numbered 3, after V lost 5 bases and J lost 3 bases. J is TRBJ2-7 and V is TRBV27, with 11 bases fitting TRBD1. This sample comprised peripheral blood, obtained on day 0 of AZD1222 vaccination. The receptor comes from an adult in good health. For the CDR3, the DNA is TGTGCCAGCAGTCCGGGACAGGGGGTCTACGAGCAGTACTTC. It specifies CASSPGQGVYEQYF.